Listed below are T cell receptor beta chains from one sample, sequenced in a study of cytomegalovirus exposure and HLA in healthy donors. The table came from immunoSEQ multiplex PCR; TCRdb's copy has only in-frame clones and leaves some out. Here the sample spans about 250,000 clones, roughly two thirds being singletons. The sequencing input was PBMCs. The receptors originated from a female donor in good health and CMV-seronegative. Each CDR3 is given with its conserved first and last residue. The order of the fields is D gene, clone size, V gene, J gene, CDR3 DNA, CDR3 protein. D genes are given only for firm matches. Clone size is given for some rows only: seen once, a few or many times, or a class if the clone is expanded.

d_call: TRBD2; clone_size: few; v_call: TRBV2; j_call: TRBJ2-4; cdr3_nt: TGTGCCAGCAGTGGGACTAGCGGACGGAACATTCAGTACTTC; cdr3_aa: CASSGTSGRNIQYF
d_call: TRBD2; clone_size: NA; v_call: TRBV2; j_call: TRBJ2-5; cdr3_nt: TGTGCCAGCAGTCCGCGGGAGGGCCGGGGGGAGACCCAGTACTTC; cdr3_aa: CASSPREGRGETQYF
d_call: NA; clone_size: NA; v_call: TRBV6-6; j_call: TRBJ2-7; cdr3_nt: TGTGCCAGCAGCCCCACAGGGACCTTCTACGAGCAGTACTTC; cdr3_aa: CASSPTGTFYEQYF
d_call: TRBD1; clone_size: NA; v_call: TRBV5-1; j_call: TRBJ2-1; cdr3_nt: TGCGCCAGCAGCTTTGGAACAGGGGTCCACAATGAGCAGTTCTTC; cdr3_aa: CASSFGTGVHNEQFF
d_call: NA; clone_size: few; v_call: TRBV27; j_call: TRBJ1-2; cdr3_nt: TGTGCCAGCAGTCTTGTTGGGGGAGGTGGCTACACCTTC; cdr3_aa: CASSLVGGGGYTF
d_call: TRBD2; clone_size: few; v_call: TRBV5-1; j_call: TRBJ2-7; cdr3_nt: TGCGCCAGCAGCTTGGATAGCGGGAGGGACGAGCAGTACTTC; cdr3_aa: CASSLDSGRDEQYF
d_call: TRBD1; clone_size: NA; v_call: TRBV28; j_call: TRBJ1-1; cdr3_nt: TGTGCCAGCGGCCCAGGGGGAAAAAACACTGAAGCTTTCTTT; cdr3_aa: CASGPGGKNTEAFF
d_call: NA; clone_size: NA; v_call: TRBV7-6; j_call: TRBJ2-1; cdr3_nt: TGTGCCAGCAGCTTAGTCTCTGGCGGAGGGGTAGGGGAGCAGTTCTTC; cdr3_aa: CASSLVSGGGVGEQFF
d_call: TRBD1; clone_size: NA; v_call: TRBV11-2; j_call: TRBJ1-4; cdr3_nt: TGTGCCAGCAGCGGACCCCGGGACAGAAGGGGAAAACTGTTTTTT; cdr3_aa: CASSGPRDRRGKLFF
d_call: NA; clone_size: NA; v_call: TRBV5-1; j_call: TRBJ2-5; cdr3_nt: TGCGCCAGCAGCTTGTACGGGTTAGCTCCACTCCAAGAGACCCAGTACTTC; cdr3_aa: CASSLYGLAPLQETQYF
d_call: NA; clone_size: NA; v_call: TRBV5-1; j_call: TRBJ2-7; cdr3_nt: TGCGCCAGCAGCTTGGCGGGACACATGACCTACGAGCAGTACTTC; cdr3_aa: CASSLAGHMTYEQYF
d_call: NA; clone_size: NA; v_call: TRBV7-3; j_call: TRBJ2-3; cdr3_nt: TGTGCCAGCAGCTTAACTCTAGCCGGAAGTGGAGATACGCAGTATTTT; cdr3_aa: CASSLTLAGSGDTQYF
d_call: NA; clone_size: NA; v_call: TRBV7-9; j_call: TRBJ2-1; cdr3_nt: TGTGCCAGCAGTTCACCGCAGGCCTTAAACTTCTACAATGAGCAGTTCTTC; cdr3_aa: CASSSPQALNFYNEQFF
d_call: TRBD1; clone_size: NA; v_call: TRBV12-5; j_call: TRBJ1-2; cdr3_nt: TGTGCTAGTGGTCCTGCCGGGACAGGACCCCCCGGAGCTAACTATGGCTACACCTTC; cdr3_aa: CASGPAGTGPPGANYGYTF
d_call: NA; clone_size: NA; v_call: TRBV25-1; j_call: TRBJ2-7; cdr3_nt: TGTGCCAGCAGTACTTTTCCCTCCTCCGAGCAGTACTTC; cdr3_aa: CASSTFPSSEQYF
d_call: TRBD1; clone_size: few; v_call: TRBV19; j_call: TRBJ1-4; cdr3_nt: TGTGCCAGTAGTAGGGCAGGGGGCTTACGAAATGAAAAACTGTTTTTT; cdr3_aa: CASSRAGGLRNEKLFF
d_call: NA; clone_size: NA; v_call: TRBV4-1; j_call: TRBJ2-1; cdr3_nt: TGCGCCAGCAGCCAAGAGCCATCCAGCTCCTACAATGAGCAGTTCTTC; cdr3_aa: CASSQEPSSSYNEQFF
d_call: TRBD2; clone_size: NA; v_call: TRBV4-1; j_call: TRBJ2-7; cdr3_nt: TGCGCCAGCAGCCAAACGACTAGCGGGAGCTACGAGCAGTACTTC; cdr3_aa: CASSQTTSGSYEQYF
d_call: NA; clone_size: few; v_call: TRBV6-1; j_call: TRBJ2-5; cdr3_nt: TGTGCCAGCAGTCGGCCTCAATCGGGATTGGAGACCCAGTACTTC; cdr3_aa: CASSRPQSGLETQYF
d_call: TRBD2; clone_size: NA; v_call: TRBV6-1; j_call: TRBJ2-4; cdr3_nt: TGTGCCAGCAGTGAGGGACCGGGACTAGTGTACATTCAGTACTTC; cdr3_aa: CASSEGPGLVYIQYF
d_call: NA; clone_size: NA; v_call: TRBV6-6; j_call: TRBJ2-1; cdr3_nt: TGTGCCAGCAGTTTGGGGCGGTACAATGAGCAGTTCTTC; cdr3_aa: CASSLGRYNEQFF
d_call: TRBD2; clone_size: few; v_call: TRBV9; j_call: TRBJ2-3; cdr3_nt: TGTGCCAGCAGCGTAGGGTATGGAGCGGGAAGGACAGATACGCAGTATTTT; cdr3_aa: CASSVGYGAGRTDTQYF
d_call: NA; clone_size: once; v_call: TRBV18; j_call: TRBJ2-7; cdr3_nt: TGTGCCAGCTCAGAGGTAAGGTGGTTCGAGCAGTACTTC; cdr3_aa: CASSEVRWFEQYF
d_call: NA; clone_size: NA; v_call: TRBV4-1; j_call: TRBJ2-3; cdr3_nt: TGCGCCAGCAGCCAAGGGAGGGCCCCCACAGATACGCAGTATTTT; cdr3_aa: CASSQGRAPTDTQYF
d_call: NA; clone_size: NA; v_call: TRBV5-4; j_call: TRBJ1-1; cdr3_nt: TGTGCCAGCAGGCCCGGGACTTCTAACACTGAAGCTTTCTTT; cdr3_aa: CASRPGTSNTEAFF
d_call: TRBD1; clone_size: once; v_call: TRBV4-1; j_call: TRBJ2-7; cdr3_nt: TGCGCCAGCAGCCAAGTCCAACCGGGACAGGGGGCCTACGAGCAGTACTTC; cdr3_aa: CASSQVQPGQGAYEQYF
d_call: NA; clone_size: NA; v_call: TRBV9; j_call: TRBJ2-1; cdr3_nt: TGTGCCAGCAGCGTCTCGACAACCTACAATGAGCAGTTCTTC; cdr3_aa: CASSVSTTYNEQFF
d_call: TRBD2; clone_size: NA; v_call: TRBV28; j_call: TRBJ2-3; cdr3_nt: TGTGCCAGCAGTTCCCAACTAGCGGGGACCACAGATACGCAGTATTTT; cdr3_aa: CASSSQLAGTTDTQYF
d_call: NA; clone_size: few; v_call: TRBV6-6; j_call: TRBJ1-1; cdr3_nt: TGTGCCAGCAGTACCGAGATGAACACTGAAGCTTTCTTT; cdr3_aa: CASSTEMNTEAFF
d_call: TRBD1; clone_size: NA; v_call: TRBV28; j_call: TRBJ1-5; cdr3_nt: TGTGCCAGCAGTCTAGGACAGGCCGGAGGGCAGCCCCAGCATTTT; cdr3_aa: CASSLGQAGGQPQHF
d_call: TRBD1; clone_size: NA; v_call: TRBV5-1; j_call: TRBJ2-7; cdr3_nt: TGCGCCAGCAGCGTACAGGGGGATAACGAGCAGTACTTC; cdr3_aa: CASSVQGDNEQYF
d_call: NA; clone_size: NA; v_call: TRBV28; j_call: TRBJ2-2; cdr3_nt: TGTGCCAGCAGTTTGGGAAGGGGGTCCACCGGGGAGCTGTTTTTT; cdr3_aa: CASSLGRGSTGELFF
d_call: NA; clone_size: NA; v_call: TRBV5-1; j_call: TRBJ2-2; cdr3_nt: TGCGCCAGCAGCGGCGGGGCTAGCAATGTAGGCGGGGAGCTGTTTTTT; cdr3_aa: CASSGGASNVGGELFF
d_call: NA; clone_size: NA; v_call: TRBV4-1; j_call: TRBJ2-5; cdr3_nt: TGCGCCAGCAGCCAGGGGGGATCCGAGACCCAGTACTTC; cdr3_aa: CASSQGGSETQYF
d_call: TRBD2; clone_size: NA; v_call: TRBV9; j_call: TRBJ2-1; cdr3_nt: TGTGCCAGCAGCGTGGCTAGCGGGAGCAATGAGCAGTTCTTC; cdr3_aa: CASSVASGSNEQFF
d_call: TRBD1; clone_size: NA; v_call: TRBV5-4; j_call: TRBJ2-7; cdr3_nt: TGTGCCAGCAGATTCGGTGGGGGACAGGGGGCTCGTGAGCAGTACTTC; cdr3_aa: CASRFGGGQGAREQYF